This passage covers 5 T cell receptor beta chains from one sample sequenced in a study of blood T cells in healthy people across ages. A second PCR, run for about 6 to 12 cycles, used a sample-barcoded 5' primer plus a J-beta primer mix. One entry per CDR3 protein results from TCRdb running MiXCR on the 5' RACE reads. The sample includes under 800,000 distinct CDR3 sequences, roughly 21% of them seen just once. The sample was blood. Every receptor here comes from a man between 65 and 80 years old in good health.

This clonotype showed up just a few times. The chain has TRBV7-9 and TRBJ1-6, with 9 bases aligning to TRBD1. CDR1 is SEHNR and CDR2 is FQNEAQ in the germline V gene (reference sequence). The V segment lost 5 bases and the J segment 9 bases; nucleotides outside the gene matches: 8. The CDR3 runs to 15 residues. CDR3 protein: CASSGEQGAFSPLHF. The CDR3 DNA sequence: TGTGCCAGCAGCGGAGAACAGGGGGCTTTTTCACCCCTCCACTTT.

A few counts support this clonotype. J is TRBJ1-2 and V is TRBV7-3; D not resolved. CDR1 is SGHTA, CDR2 FQGTGA, per germline. The CDR3 totals 13 residues. The V gene lost 0 bases and the J gene lost 7 bases, with 9 bases spanning the gap. The CDR3 DNA reads as TGTGCCAGCAGCTTAACAGGGATGGGTGGCTACACCTTC. Its translation is CASSLTGMGGYTF.

V usage is TRBV12-3 or TRBV12-4 and J usage is TRBJ2-5, with unresolved D. The CDR3 sequence is 13 residues long. V dropped 3 bases and J dropped 6 bases, with 11 bases sitting between them. Here the CDR3 DNA reads TGTGCCAGCAGTTTTGACACGCGGAAGACCCAGTACTTC. This sequence encodes CASSFDTRKTQYF.

The V gene is TRBV20-1, the J gene TRBJ2-5, with 9 bases fitting TRBD2. The DNA end is a closer match to TRBJ2-7, so the J assignment may be wrong. Germline V gene lookup returns CDR1 DFQATT and CDR2 SNEGSKA (reference sequence). The CDR3 has 15 residues. The CDR3 is CSAIARLAGVDEQYF. For the CDR3, the DNA is TGCAGTGCTATCGCCAGATTAGCGGGAGTTGACGAGCAGTACTTC.

This chain links TRBV20-1 with TRBJ2-3, with no clear D. CDR1 is DFQATT and CDR2 is SNEGSKA in the germline V gene (reference sequence). V dropped 5 bases and J dropped 0 bases, with 9 bases sitting between them. The CDR3 loop spans 13 amino acids. This CDR3 reads CSAGSTSTDTQYF. The CDR3 coding sequence is TGCAGTGCTGGCAGTACTAGCACAGATACGCAGTATTTT.